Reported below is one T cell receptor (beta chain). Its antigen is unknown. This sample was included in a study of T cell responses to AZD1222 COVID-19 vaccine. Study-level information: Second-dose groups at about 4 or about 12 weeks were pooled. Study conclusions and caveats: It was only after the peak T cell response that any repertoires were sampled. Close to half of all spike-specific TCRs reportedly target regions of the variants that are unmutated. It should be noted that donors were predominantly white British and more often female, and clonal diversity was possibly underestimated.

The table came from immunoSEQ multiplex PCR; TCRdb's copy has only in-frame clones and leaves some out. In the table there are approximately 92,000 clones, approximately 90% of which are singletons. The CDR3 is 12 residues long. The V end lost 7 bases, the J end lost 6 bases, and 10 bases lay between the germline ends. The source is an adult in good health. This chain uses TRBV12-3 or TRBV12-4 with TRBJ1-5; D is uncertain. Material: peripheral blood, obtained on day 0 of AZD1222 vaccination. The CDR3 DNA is TGTGCCAGCACCCGGGGAAGTCAGCCCCAGCATTTT. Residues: CASTRGSQPQHF.